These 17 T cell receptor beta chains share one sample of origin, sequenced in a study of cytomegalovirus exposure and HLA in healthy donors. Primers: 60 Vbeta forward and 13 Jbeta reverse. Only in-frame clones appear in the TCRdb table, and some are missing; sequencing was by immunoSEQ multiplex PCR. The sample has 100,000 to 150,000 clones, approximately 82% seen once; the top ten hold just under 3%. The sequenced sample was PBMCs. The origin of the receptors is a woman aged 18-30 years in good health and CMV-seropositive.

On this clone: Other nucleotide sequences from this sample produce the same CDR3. The CDR3 nucleotides read TGCGCCAGCAGCGAGAGGGGGGGCAGGTACAATGAGCAGTTCTTC. Translation: CASSERGGRYNEQFF. V and J are TRBV4-1 and TRBJ2-1; TRBD2 might be the D (7 bases). CDR1 MGHRA and CDR2 YSYEKL come from the germline V gene. V dropped 5 bases and J dropped 4 bases, with 15 bases sitting between them. This CDR3 contains 15 residues.

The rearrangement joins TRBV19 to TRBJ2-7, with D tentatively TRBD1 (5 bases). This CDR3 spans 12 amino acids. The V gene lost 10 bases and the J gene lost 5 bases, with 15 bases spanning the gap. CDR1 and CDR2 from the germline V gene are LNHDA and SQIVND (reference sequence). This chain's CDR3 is CATQTAGDEQYF. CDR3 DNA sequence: TGTGCCACCCAGACAGCCGGTGACGAGCAGTACTTC. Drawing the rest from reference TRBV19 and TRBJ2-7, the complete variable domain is DGGITQSPKYLFRKEGQNVTLSCEQNLNHDAMYWYRQDPGQGLRLIYYSQIVNDFQKGDIAEGYSVSREKKESFPLTVTSAQKNPTAFYLCATQTAGDEQYFGPGTRLTVT.

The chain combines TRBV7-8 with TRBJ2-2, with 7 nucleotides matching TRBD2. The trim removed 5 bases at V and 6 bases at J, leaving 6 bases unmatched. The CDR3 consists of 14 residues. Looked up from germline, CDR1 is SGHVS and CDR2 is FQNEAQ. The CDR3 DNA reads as TGTGCCAGCAGCATCCTGGGAGGGTCCGGGGAGCTGTTTTTT. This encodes CASSILGGSGELFF.

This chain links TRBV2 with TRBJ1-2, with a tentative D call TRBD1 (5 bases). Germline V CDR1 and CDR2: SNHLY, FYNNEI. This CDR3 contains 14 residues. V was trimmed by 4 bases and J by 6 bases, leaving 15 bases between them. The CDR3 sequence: CASSAQGEYDGYTF. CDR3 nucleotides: TGTGCCAGCAGTGCGCAGGGTGAATACGATGGCTACACCTTC. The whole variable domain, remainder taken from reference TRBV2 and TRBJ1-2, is EPEVTQTPSHQVTQMGQEVILRCVPISNHLYFYWYRQILGQKVEFLVSFYNNEISEKSEIFDDQFSVERPDGSNFTLKIRSTKLEDSAMYFCASSAQGEYDGYTFGSGTRLTVV.

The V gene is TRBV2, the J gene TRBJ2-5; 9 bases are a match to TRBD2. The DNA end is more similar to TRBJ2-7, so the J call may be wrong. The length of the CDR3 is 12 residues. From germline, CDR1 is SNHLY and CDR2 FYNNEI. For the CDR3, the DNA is TGTGCCAGCAGGGGCGGGGGGGACGAGCAGTACTTC. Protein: CASRGGGDEQYF.

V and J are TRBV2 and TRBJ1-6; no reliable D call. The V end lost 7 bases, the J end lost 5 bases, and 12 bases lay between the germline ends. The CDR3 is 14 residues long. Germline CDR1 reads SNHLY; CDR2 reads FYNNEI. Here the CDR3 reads CASTPRRDNSPLHF. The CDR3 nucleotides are TGTGCCAGCACCCCAAGGCGGGATAATTCACCCCTCCACTTT. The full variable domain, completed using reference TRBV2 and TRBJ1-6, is EPEVTQTPSHQVTQMGQEVILRCVPISNHLYFYWYRQILGQKVEFLVSFYNNEISEKSEIFDDQFSVERPDGSNFTLKIRSTKLEDSAMYFCASTPRRDNSPLHFGNGTRLTVT.

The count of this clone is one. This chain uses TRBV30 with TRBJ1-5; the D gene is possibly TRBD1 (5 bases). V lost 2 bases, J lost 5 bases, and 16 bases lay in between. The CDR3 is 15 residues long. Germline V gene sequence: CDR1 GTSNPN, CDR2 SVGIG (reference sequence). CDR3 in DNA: TGTGCCTGGAGTAGCGGGACTCTCCTGCATCAGCCCCAGCATTTT. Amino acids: CAWSSGTLLHQPQHF.

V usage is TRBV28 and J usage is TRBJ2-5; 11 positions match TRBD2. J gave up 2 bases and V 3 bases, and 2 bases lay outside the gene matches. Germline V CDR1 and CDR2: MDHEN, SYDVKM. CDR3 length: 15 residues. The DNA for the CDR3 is TGTGCCAGCAGTTTGCTAGCGGGGGGACAAGAGACCCAGTACTTC. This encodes CASSLLAGGQETQYF.

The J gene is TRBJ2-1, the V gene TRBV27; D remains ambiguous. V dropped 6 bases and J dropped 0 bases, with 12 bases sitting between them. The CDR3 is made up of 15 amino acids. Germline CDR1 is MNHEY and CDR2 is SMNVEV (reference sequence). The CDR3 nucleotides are TGTGCCAGCAGGAATCTAGTTTTCTCCTACAATGAGCAGTTCTTC. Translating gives CASRNLVFSYNEQFF.

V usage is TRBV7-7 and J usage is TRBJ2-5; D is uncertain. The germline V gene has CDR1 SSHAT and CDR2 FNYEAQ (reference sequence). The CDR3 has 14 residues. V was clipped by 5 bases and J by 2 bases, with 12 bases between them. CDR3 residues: CASSPRVAQETQYF. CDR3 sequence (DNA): TGTGCCAGCAGCCCCCGGGTGGCACAAGAGACCCAGTACTTC.

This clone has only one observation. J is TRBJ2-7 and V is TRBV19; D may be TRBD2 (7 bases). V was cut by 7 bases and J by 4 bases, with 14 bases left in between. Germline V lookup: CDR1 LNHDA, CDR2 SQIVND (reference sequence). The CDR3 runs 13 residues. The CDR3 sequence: CASTQGGEYEQYF. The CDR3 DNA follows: TGTGCCAGTACCCAAGGGGGGGAGTACGAGCAGTACTTC.

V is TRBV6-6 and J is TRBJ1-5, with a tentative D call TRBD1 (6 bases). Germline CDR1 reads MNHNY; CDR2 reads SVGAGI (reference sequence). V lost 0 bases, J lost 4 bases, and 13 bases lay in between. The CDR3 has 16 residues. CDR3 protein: CASSYSRGMINQPQHF. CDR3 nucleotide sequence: TGTGCCAGCAGTTACTCAAGGGGGATGATTAATCAGCCCCAGCATTTT.

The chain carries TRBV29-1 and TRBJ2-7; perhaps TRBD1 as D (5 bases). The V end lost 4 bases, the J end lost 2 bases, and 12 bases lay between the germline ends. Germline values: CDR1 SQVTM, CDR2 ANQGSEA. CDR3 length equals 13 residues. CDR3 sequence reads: CSVVRQITYEQYF. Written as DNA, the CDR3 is TGCAGCGTTGTTAGACAGATCACCTACGAGCAGTACTTC.

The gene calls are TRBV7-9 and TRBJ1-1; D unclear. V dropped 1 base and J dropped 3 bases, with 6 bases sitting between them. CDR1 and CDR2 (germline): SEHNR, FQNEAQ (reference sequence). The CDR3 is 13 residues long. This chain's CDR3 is CASSLGEDTEAFF. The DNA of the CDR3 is TGTGCCAGCAGCTTAGGGGAGGACACTGAAGCTTTCTTT.

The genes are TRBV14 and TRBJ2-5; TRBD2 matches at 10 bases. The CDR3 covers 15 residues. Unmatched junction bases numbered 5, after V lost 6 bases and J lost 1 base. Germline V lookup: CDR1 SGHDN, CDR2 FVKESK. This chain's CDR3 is CASSRLAGFQETQYF. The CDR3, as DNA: TGTGCCAGCAGTCGACTAGCGGGCTTCCAAGAGACCCAGTACTTC.

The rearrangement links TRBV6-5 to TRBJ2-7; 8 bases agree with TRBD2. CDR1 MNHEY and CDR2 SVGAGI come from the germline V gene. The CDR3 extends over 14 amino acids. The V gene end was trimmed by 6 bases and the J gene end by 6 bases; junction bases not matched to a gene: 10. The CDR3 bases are TGTGCCAGCAGCCAAACCCCCGCGGGAGGCGAGCAGTACTTC. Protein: CASSQTPAGGEQYF.

The CDR3 DNA follows: TGTGCCAGCCAAGCGGGGGGATCCTACAATGAGCAGTTCTTC. Translating it yields CASQAGGSYNEQFF. The genes are TRBV6-5 and TRBJ2-1, with 9 bases aligning to TRBD2. The CDR3 is 14 residues long. The germline V gene encodes CDR1 MNHEY and CDR2 SVGAGI. V trimming: 8 bases; J trimming: 1 base; junction bases outside the gene matches: 3.